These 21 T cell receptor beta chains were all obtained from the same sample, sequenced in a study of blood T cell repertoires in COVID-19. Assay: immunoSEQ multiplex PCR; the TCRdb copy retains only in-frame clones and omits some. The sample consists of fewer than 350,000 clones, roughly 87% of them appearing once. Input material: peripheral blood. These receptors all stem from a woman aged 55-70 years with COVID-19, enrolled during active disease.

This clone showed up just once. CDR3 residues: CASIRAPTGDTEAFF. CDR3 DNA sequence: TGTGCCAGTATCCGGGCCCCGACGGGGGACACTGAAGCTTTCTTT. The chain recombines TRBV19 with TRBJ1-1, with a weak D call TRBD1 (5 bases). Trimming shortened V by 7 bases and J by 3 bases, and 18 bases separated the two germline ends. This CDR3 comprises 15 residues. Germline CDR1 reads LNHDA; CDR2 reads SQIVND (reference sequence).

CDR3 residues: CASSLDRGEGTEAFF. CDR3 DNA sequence: TGCGCCAGCAGCTTGGATCGGGGGGAAGGCACTGAAGCTTTCTTT. The chain uses TRBV5-1 and TRBJ1-1; a weak D match, TRBD1 (5 bases). The V and J ends lost 0 bases and 4 bases respectively, with 13 bases between them. The germline CDR1 and CDR2 sequences are SGHRS and YFSETQ. This CDR3 comprises 15 residues.

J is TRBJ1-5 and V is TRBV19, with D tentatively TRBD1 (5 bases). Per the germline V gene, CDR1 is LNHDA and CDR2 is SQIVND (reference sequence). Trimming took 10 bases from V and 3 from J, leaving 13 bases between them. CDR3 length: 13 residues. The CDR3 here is CATGERANQPQHF. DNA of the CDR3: TGTGCCACGGGGGAAAGGGCCAATCAGCCCCAGCATTTT.

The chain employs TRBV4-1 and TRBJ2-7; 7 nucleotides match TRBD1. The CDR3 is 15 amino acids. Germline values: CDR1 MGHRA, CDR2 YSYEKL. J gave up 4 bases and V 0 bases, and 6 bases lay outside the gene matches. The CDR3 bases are TGCGCCAGCAGCCAAGAAGAGCAGGGGGTTTACGAGCAGTACTTC. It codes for CASSQEEQGVYEQYF.

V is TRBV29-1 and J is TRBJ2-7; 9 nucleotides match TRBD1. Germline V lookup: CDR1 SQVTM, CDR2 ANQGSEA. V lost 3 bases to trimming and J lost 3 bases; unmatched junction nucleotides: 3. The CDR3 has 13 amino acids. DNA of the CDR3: TGCAGCGTTGAGGGGGACAGGGACTACGAGCAGTACTTC. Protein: CSVEGDRDYEQYF.

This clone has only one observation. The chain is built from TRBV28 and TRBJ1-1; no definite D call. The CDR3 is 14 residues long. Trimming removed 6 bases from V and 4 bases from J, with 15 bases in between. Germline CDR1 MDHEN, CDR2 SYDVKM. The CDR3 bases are TGTGCCAGCAGGCCCCTCGGTGGTAGCACTGAAGCTTTCTTT. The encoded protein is CASRPLGGSTEAFF.

Here the CDR3 reads CASSPLQRGEKLFF. The CDR3 DNA reads TGTGCCAGCAGCCCCCTCCAGAGAGGTGAAAAACTGTTTTTT. The chain links TRBV16 to TRBJ1-4; D gene uncertain. Trimming left V 4 bases short and J 7 bases short, with 13 bases between. Looked up from germline, CDR1 is KGHSY and CDR2 is FQNENV. The CDR3 consists of 14 residues.

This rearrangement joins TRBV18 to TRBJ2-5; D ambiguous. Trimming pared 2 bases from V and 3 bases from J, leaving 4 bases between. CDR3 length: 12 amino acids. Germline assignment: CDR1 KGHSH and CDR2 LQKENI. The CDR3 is CASSPAEETQYF. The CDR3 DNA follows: TGTGCCAGCTCACCAGCGGAAGAGACCCAGTACTTC.

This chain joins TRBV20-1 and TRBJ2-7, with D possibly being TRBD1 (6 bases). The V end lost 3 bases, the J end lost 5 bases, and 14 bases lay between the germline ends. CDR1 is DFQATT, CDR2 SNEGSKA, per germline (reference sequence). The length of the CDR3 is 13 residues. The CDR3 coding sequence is TGCAGTGCTAGTACACAGGGTAGGAACGAGCAGTACTTC. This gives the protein CSASTQGRNEQYF.

CDR3 protein: CASSSAAYQPQHF. The CDR3 bases are TGTGCCAGCAGTTCAGCAGCTTATCAGCCCCAGCATTTT. The rearrangement uses TRBV12-3 or TRBV12-4 and TRBJ1-5, with D hard to call. Trimming took 4 bases from V and 5 from J, leaving 9 bases between them. This CDR3 is 13 amino acids long.

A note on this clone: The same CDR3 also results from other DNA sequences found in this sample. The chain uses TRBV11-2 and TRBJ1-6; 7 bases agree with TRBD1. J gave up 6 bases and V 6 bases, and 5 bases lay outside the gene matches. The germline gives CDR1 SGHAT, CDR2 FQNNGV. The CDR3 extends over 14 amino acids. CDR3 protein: CASSDRAVNSPLHF. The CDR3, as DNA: TGTGCCAGCAGTGACAGGGCCGTTAATTCACCCCTCCACTTT.

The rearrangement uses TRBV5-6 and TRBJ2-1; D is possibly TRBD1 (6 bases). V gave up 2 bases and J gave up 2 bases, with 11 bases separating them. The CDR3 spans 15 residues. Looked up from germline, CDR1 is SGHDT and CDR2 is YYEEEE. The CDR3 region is CASSLSPGAYNEQFF. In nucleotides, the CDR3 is TGTGCCAGCAGCTTATCCCCAGGGGCCTACAATGAGCAGTTCTTC.

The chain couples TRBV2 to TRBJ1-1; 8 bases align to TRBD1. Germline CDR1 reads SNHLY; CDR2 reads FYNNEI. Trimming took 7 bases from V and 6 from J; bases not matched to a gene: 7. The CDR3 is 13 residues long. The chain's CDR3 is CASKGQEIAEAFF. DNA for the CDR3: TGTGCCAGCAAGGGACAGGAGATCGCTGAAGCTTTCTTT.

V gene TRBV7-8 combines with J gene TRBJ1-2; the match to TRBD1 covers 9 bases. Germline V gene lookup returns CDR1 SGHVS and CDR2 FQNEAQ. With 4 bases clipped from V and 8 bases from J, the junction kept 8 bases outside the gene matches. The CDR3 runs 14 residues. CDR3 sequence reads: CASSYSRDRVGYTF. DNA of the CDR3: TGTGCCAGCAGCTACTCTCGGGACAGGGTCGGCTACACCTTC.

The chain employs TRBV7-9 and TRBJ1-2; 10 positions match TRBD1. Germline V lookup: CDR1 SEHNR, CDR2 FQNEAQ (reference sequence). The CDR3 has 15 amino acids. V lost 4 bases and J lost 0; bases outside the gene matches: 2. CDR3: CASSYGTGANYGYTF. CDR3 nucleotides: TGTGCCAGCAGCTACGGGACAGGGGCTAACTATGGCTACACCTTC. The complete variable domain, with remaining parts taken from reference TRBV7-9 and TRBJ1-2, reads DTGVSQNPRHKITKRGQNVTFRCDPISEHNRLYWYRQTLGQGPEFLTYFQNEAQLEKSRLLSDRFSAERPKGSFSTLEIQRTEQGDSAMYLCASSYGTGANYGYTFGSGTRLTVV.

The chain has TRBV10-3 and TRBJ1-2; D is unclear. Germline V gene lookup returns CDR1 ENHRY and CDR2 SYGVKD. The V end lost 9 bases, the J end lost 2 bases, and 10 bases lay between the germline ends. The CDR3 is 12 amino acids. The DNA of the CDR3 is TGTGCCATAGCCCAAGAGAACTATGGCTACACCTTC. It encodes CAIAQENYGYTF.

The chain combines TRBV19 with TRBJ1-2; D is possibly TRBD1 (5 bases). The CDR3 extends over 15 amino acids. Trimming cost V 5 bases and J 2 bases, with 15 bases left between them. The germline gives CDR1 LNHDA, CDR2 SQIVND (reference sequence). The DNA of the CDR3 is TGTGCCAGTAGTCTAAGGGGCCATTTCAACTATGGCTACACCTTC. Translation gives CASSLRGHFNYGYTF.

The DNA for the CDR3 is TGTGCCAGCAGCTTAACGGGACAGGGGTATGGCTACACCTTC. This sequence encodes CASSLTGQGYGYTF. This chain links TRBV7-3 with TRBJ1-2; 10 bases agree with TRBD1. Germline values: CDR1 SGHTA, CDR2 FQGTGA. After removal of 0 bases from V and 5 bases from J, the junction contained 0 bases not matched to a gene. This CDR3 contains 14 residues.

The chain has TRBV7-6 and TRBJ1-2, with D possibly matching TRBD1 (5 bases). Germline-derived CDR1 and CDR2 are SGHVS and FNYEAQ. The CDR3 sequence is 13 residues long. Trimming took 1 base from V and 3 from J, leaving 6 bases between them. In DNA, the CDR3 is TGTGCCAGCAGCTTAGGACAGCACTATGGCTACACCTTC. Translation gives CASSLGQHYGYTF.

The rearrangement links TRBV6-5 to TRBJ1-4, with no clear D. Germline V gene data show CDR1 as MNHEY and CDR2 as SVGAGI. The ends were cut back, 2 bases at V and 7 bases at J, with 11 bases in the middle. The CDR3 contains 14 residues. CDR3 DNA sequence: TGTGCCAGCAGTTACCGTCCTCGAGGTGAAAAACTGTTTTTT. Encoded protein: CASSYRPRGEKLFF.

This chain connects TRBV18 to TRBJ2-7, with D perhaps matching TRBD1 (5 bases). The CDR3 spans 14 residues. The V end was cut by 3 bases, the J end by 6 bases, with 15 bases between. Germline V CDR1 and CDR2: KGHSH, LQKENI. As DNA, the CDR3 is TGTGCCAGCTCACCGGGCAGGGTGTTTGTCGAGCAGTACTTC. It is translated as CASSPGRVFVEQYF.